This TCR beta chain was recovered during a study of T cells in Graves' hyperthyroidism and ophthalmopathy. TCR beta CDR3 regions were amplified from RNA. When the TCR CDR3 underwent first-round RT-PCR, the HTBI primer set was used. TCRdb re-analysed the multiplex PCR reads in MiXCR, keeping a single row per CDR3 protein. The table records hundreds of thousands of distinct CDR3 sequences, approximately 19% of them present only once. A sample of blood taken at first hyperthyroidism diagnosis preceded any ophthalmopathy symptoms. V lost 1 base to trimming and J lost 4 bases, with 7 bases between them. CDR1 SGHVS and CDR2 FQNEAQ come from the germline V gene. This CDR3 spans 13 amino acids.

The V gene is TRBV7-8, the J gene TRBJ1-2; D unresolved. Sequences were obtained from blood. The source is a woman between 45 and 65 years old with Graves' hyperthyroidism that later progressed to Graves' ophthalmopathy. The DNA of the CDR3 is TGTGCCAGCAGCTTAGAGCCCAGCTATGGCTACACCTTC. Its translation is CASSLEPSYGYTF. The entire variable domain, with the rest obtained from reference TRBV7-8 and TRBJ1-2, is as follows: GAGVSQSPRYKVAKRGQDVALRCDPISGHVSLFWYQQALGQGPEFLTYFQNEAQLDKSGLPSDRFFAERPEGSVSTLKIQRTQQEDSAVYLCASSLEPSYGYTFGSGTRLTVV.